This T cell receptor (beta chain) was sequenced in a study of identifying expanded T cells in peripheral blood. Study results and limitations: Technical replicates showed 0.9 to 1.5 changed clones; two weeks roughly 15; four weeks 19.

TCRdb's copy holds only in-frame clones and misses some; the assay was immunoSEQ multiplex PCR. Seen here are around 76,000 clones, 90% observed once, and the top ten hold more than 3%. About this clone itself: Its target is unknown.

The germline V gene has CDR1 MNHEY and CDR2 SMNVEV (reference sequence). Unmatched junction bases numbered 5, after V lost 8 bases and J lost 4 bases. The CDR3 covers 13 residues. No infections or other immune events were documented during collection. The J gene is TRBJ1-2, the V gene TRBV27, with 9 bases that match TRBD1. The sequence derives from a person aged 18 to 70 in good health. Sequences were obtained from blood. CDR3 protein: CASGTGSTYGYTF. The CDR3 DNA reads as TGTGCCAGCGGGACAGGGTCTACCTATGGCTACACCTTC.